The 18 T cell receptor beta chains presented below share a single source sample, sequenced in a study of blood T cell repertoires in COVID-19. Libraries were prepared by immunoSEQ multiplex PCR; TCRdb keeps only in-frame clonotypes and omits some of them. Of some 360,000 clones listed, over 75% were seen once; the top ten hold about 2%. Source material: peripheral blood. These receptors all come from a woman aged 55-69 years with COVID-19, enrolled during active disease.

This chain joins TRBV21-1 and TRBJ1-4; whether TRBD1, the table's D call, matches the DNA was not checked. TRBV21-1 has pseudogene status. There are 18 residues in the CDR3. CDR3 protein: CASSKALGQGGISEKLFF. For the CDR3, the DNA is TGTGCCAGCAGCAAAGCTCTCGGGCAGGGCGGTATATCTGAAAAACTGTTTTTT.

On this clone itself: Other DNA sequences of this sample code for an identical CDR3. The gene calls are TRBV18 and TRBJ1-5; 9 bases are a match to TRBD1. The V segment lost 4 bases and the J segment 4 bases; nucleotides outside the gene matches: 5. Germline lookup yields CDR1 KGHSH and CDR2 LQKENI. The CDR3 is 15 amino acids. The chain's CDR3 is CASSRGQGGNQPQHF. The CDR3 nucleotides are TGTGCCAGCTCACGGGGACAGGGAGGGAATCAGCCCCAGCATTTT.

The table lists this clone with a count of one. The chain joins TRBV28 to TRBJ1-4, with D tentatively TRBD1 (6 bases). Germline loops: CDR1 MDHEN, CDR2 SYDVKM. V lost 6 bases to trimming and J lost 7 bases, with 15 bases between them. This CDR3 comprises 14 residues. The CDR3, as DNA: TGTGCCAGCAGGGGGCAGGGGCCAGGTGAAAAACTGTTTTTT. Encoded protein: CASRGQGPGEKLFF.

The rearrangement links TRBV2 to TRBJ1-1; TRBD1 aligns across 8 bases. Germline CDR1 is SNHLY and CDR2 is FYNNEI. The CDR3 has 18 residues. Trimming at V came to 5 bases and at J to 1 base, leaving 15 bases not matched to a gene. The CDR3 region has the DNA TGTGCCAGCAGTTCAAATAGGGCAGGGGGCAAATGGAACACTGAAGCTTTCTTT. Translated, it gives CASSSNRAGGKWNTEAFF.

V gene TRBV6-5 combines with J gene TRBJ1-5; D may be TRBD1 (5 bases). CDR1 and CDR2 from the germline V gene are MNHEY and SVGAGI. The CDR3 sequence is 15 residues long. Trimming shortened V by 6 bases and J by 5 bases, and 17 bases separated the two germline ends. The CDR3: CASSPKGFDDQPQHF. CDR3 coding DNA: TGTGCCAGCAGCCCCAAGGGGTTTGATGATCAGCCCCAGCATTTT.

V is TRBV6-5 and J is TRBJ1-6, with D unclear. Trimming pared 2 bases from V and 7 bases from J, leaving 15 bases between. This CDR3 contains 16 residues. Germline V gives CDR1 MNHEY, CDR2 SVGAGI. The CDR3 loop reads CASSYPMGGRNSPLHF. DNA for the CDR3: TGTGCCAGCAGTTACCCTATGGGAGGAAGGAATTCACCCCTCCACTTT.

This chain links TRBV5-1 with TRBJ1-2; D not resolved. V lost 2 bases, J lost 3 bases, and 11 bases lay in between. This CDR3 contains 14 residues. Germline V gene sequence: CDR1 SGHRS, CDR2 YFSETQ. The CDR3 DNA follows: TGCGCCAGCAGCTTCGGAGGTTGGGACTATGGCTACACCTTC. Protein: CASSFGGWDYGYTF.

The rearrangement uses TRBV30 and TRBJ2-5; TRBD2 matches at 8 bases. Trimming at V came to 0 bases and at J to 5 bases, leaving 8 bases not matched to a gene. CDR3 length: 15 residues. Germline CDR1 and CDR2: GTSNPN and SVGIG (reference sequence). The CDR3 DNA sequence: TGTGCCTGGAGTGTACTGGGCGGGGGGAAGGAGACCCAGTACTTC. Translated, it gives CAWSVLGGGKETQYF.

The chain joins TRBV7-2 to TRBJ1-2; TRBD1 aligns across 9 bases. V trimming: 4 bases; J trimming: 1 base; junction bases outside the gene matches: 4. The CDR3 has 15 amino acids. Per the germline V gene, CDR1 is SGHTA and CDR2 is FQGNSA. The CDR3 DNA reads TGTGCCAGCAGCTCTAGACAGGGGGTTAACTATGGCTACACCTTC. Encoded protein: CASSSRQGVNYGYTF.

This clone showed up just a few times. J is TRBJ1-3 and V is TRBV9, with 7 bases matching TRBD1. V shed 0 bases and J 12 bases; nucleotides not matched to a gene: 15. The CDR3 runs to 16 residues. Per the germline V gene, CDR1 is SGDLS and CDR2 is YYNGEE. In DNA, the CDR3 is TGTGCCAGCAGCGTAGGATGGACAGGTCGGCTCGGTGGCATATATTTT. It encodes CASSVGWTGRLGGIYF.

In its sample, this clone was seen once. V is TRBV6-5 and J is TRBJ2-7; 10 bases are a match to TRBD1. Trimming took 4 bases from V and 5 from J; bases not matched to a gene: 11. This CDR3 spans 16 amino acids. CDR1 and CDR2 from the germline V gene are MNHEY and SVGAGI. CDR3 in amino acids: CASSSTWDRGSDEQYF. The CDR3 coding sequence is TGTGCCAGCAGTTCAACATGGGACAGGGGAAGCGACGAGCAGTACTTC.

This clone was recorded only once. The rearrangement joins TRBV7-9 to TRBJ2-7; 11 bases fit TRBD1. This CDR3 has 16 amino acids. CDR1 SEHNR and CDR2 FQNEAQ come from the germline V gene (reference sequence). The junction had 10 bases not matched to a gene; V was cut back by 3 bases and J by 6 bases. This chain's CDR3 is CASSLANRDRGSEQYF. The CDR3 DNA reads TGTGCCAGCAGCTTGGCTAACCGGGACAGGGGGTCCGAGCAGTACTTC.

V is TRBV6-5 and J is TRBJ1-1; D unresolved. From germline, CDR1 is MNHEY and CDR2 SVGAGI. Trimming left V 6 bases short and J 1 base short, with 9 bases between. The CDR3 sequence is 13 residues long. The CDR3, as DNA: TGTGCCAGCAGAAGGGAGGCGAACACTGAAGCTTTCTTT. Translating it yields CASRREANTEAFF.

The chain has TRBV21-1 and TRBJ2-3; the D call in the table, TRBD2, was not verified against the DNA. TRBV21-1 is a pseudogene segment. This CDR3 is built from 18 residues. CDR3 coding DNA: TGTGCCAGCAGCCGGGGGGCTAGCGGGGGGCCCCCAGGAGATACGCAGTATTTT. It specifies CASSRGASGGPPGDTQYF.

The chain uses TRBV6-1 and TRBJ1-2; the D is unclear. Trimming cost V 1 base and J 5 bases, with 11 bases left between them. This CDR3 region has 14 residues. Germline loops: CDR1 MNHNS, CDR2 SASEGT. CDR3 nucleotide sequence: TGTGCCAGCAGTGAAGTAGTGCCGATTTATGGCTACACCTTC. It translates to CASSEVVPIYGYTF.

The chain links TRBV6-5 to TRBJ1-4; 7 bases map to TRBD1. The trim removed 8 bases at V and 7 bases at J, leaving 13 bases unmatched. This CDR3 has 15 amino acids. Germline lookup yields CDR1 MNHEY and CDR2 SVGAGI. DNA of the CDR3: TGTGCCAGCCGCTCTTCGGCAGGGGGAAGTGAAAAACTGTTTTTT. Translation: CASRSSAGGSEKLFF.

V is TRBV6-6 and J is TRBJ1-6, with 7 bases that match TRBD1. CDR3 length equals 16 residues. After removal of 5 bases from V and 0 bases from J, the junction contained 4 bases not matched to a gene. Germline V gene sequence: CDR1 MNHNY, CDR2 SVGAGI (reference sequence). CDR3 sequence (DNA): TGTGCCAGCAGTAAGGGACAGAACTCCTATAATTCACCCCTCCACTTT. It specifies CASSKGQNSYNSPLHF.

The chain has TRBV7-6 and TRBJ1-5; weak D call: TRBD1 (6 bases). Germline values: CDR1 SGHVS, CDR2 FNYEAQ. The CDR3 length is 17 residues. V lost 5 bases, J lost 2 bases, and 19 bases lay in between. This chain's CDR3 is CASSPYSGATGNQPQHF. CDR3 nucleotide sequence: TGTGCCAGCAGCCCCTACTCAGGGGCTACGGGCAATCAGCCCCAGCATTTT.